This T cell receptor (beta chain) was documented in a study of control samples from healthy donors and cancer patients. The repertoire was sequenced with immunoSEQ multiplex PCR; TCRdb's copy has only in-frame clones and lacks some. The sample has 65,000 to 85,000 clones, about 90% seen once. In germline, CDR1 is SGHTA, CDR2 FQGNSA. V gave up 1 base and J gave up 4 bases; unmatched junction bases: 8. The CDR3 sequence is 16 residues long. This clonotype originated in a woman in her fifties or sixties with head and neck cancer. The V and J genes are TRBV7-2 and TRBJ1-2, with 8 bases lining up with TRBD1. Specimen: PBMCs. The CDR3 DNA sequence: TGTGCCAGCAGCTTAGATTTTGGGACAGGAGGCTATGGCTACACCTTC. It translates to CASSLDFGTGGYGYTF.